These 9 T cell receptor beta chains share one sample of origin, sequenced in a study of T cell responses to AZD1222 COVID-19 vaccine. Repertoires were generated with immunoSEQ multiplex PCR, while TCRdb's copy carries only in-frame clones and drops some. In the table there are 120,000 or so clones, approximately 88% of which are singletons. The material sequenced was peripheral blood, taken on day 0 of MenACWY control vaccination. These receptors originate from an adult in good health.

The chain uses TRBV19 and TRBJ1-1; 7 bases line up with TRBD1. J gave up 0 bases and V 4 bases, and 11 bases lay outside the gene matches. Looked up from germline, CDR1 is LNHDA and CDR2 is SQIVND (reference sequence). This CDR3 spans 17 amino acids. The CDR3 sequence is CASSKIRDRTLNTEAFF. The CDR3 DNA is TGTGCCAGTAGTAAGATCCGGGACAGAACCTTGAACACTGAAGCTTTCTTT.

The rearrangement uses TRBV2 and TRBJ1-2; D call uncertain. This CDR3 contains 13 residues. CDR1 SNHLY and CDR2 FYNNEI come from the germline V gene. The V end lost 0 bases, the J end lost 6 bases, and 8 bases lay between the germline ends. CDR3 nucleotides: TGTGCCAGCAGTGAAGCGGGTGGGGATGGCTACACCTTC. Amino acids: CASSEAGGDGYTF.

CDR3 amino acids: CAITDREGQPQHF. CDR3 DNA: TGTGCCATTACAGACAGGGAAGGCCAGCCCCAGCATTTT. This chain joins TRBV19 and TRBJ1-5; 7 positions match TRBD1. This CDR3 has 13 amino acids. Germline values: CDR1 LNHDA, CDR2 SQIVND (reference sequence). V lost 10 bases and J lost 7; bases outside the gene matches: 10.

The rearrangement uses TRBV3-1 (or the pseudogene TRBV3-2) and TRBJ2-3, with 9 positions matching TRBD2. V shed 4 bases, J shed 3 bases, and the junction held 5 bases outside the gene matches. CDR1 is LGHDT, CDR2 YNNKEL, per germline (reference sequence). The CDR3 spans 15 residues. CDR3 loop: CASSPQAGGTDTQYF. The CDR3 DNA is TGTGCCAGCAGCCCCCAGGCGGGAGGGACAGATACGCAGTATTTT.

Here the CDR3 reads CAIRGGAGFGYTF. CDR3 DNA: TGTGCCATCAGGGGAGGGGCAGGGTTCGGCTACACCTTC. The chain couples TRBV10-3 to TRBJ1-2, with a tentative D call TRBD1 (5 bases). The V end was cut by 6 bases, the J end by 8 bases, with 16 bases between. The CDR3 extends over 13 amino acids. Per germline, CDR1 ENHRY and CDR2 SYGVKD.

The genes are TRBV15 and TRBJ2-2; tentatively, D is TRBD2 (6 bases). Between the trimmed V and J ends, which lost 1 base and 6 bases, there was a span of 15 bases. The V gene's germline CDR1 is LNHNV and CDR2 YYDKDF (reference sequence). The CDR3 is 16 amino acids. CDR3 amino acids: CATSRVGRDGAGELFF. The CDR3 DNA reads TGTGCCACCAGCAGAGTTGGGCGGGATGGGGCCGGGGAGCTGTTTTTT.

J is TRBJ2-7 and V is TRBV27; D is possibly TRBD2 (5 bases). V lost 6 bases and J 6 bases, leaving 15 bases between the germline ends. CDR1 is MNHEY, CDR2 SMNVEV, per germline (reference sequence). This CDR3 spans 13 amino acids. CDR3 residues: CASSRSSFGEQYF. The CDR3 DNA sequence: TGTGCCAGCAGCCGATCTAGCTTCGGCGAGCAGTACTTC.

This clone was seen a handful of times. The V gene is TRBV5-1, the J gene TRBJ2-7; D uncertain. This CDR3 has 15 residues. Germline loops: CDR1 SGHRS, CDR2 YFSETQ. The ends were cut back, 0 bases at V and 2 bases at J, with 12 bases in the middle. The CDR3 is CASSLASTQTYEQYF. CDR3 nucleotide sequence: TGCGCCAGCAGCTTGGCCTCGACCCAGACCTACGAGCAGTACTTC.

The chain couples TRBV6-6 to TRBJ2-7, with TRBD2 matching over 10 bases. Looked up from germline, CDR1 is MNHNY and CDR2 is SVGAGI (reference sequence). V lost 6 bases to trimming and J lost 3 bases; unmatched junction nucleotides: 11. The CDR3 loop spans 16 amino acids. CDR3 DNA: TGTGCCAGCAGAGGACTAGCGGCTCTAAAGGGCTACGAGCAGTACTTC. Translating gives CASRGLAALKGYEQYF.